These T cell receptor beta chains were read from a single sample in a study of blood T cell repertoires in COVID-19. Data came from immunoSEQ multiplex PCR; TCRdb stores just in-frame clones and leaves some out. The table shows approximately 150,000 clones, with 70% to 90% occurring only once. The sequencing input was peripheral blood. These TCRs come from a woman between 70 and 85 years old with acute or convalescent COVID-19. CDR3s include the opening cysteine and the closing phenylalanine or tryptophan.

TRBV7-9	16	TRBJ2-3	CASSLDPAGSTDTQYF
TRBV12-3/TRBV12-4	12	TRBJ2-1	CASRGQYNEQFF
TRBV27	13	TRBJ1-2	CASLDSDRGSYTF
TRBV10-3	15	TRBJ2-6	CAISDMAAGANVLTF
TRBV27	17	TRBJ2-2	CASSLSRLAGGTGELFF
TRBV18	14	TRBJ2-1	CASSPTSGTLVGFF
TRBV13	15	TRBJ2-5	CASSSGTSGKETQYF
TRBV5-1	14	TRBJ2-7	CASSMAGDLYEQYF
TRBV18	11	TRBJ1-2	CASSSRAGYTF
TRBV16	14	TRBJ2-2	CASSGGQNTGELFF
TRBV5-6	14	TRBJ2-5	CASSLEASGETQYF
TRBV12-5	12	TRBJ2-3	CASGSRSDTQYF
TRBV2	12	TRBJ1-2	CASMGAAQGYTF
TRBV15	16	TRBJ2-2	CATSRGQGARTGELFF
TRBV7-9	14	TRBJ1-1	CASSPQVSHTEAFF
TRBV7-2	15	TRBJ2-1	CASSLRGDSYNEQFF
TRBV11-2	16	TRBJ2-3	CASSLWAGVFTDTQYF
TRBV7-8	16	TRBJ1-5	CASSEWAGMGNQPQHF
TRBV19	18	TRBJ2-5	CASSPGTSGGANQETQYF
TRBV28	16	TRBJ2-3	CASSFTGGGNTDTQYF
TRBV24-1	15	TRBJ2-3	CATSDLTSGKDTQYF
TRBV3-1/TRBV3-2	13	TRBJ1-4	CATGDGPNEKLFF
TRBV7-2	16	TRBJ1-1	CASSPMSYRGGTEAFF
TRBV18	15	TRBJ1-5	CASSPVGAANQPQHF
TRBV7-8	15	TRBJ1-3	CASSLAGTRLNTIYF
TRBV28	16	TRBJ2-1	CASSSVGTGAYNEQFF
TRBV28	16	TRBJ1-2	CASSFPFGGGWNGYTF
TRBV5-1	16	TRBJ2-3	CASSPPTGERTDTQYF
TRBV3-1/TRBV3-2	16	TRBJ2-3	CASSRGQGGPADTQYF
TRBV27	13	TRBJ2-1	CASSLAISGEQFF
TRBV24-1	13	TRBJ2-7	CATSEPPDREQYF
TRBV7-2	13	TRBJ1-1	CASRLQGSTEAFF
TRBV3-1/TRBV3-2	14	TRBJ1-1	CASSQPTRNTEAFF